One sample yielded the 21 T cell receptor beta chains listed below, sequenced in a study of blood T cell repertoires in COVID-19. Produced via immunoSEQ multiplex PCR; TCRdb's table is partial and in-frame only. This sample has around 230,000 clones, with 87% found just once. Sequencing was carried out using peripheral blood. All receptors come from a man in his fifties or sixties who had recovered from COVID-19.

The chain carries TRBV5-1 and TRBJ2-3, with a weak D call TRBD2 (5 bases). The CDR3 runs 15 residues. V shed 6 bases and J shed 0 bases, with 14 bases lying between them. The germline V gene encodes CDR1 SGHRS and CDR2 YFSETQ. CDR3 protein: CASNPDYLSTDTQYF. The CDR3 DNA is TGCGCCAGCAACCCCGACTACCTTAGCACAGATACGCAGTATTTT.

This chain joins TRBV12-3 or TRBV12-4 and TRBJ1-1, with D uncertain. The V end lost 6 bases, the J end lost 0 bases, and 8 bases lay between the germline ends. The CDR3 totals 13 residues. Here the CDR3 DNA reads TGTGCCAGCAGACCGGTTGTGAACACTGAAGCTTTCTTT. As protein: CASRPVVNTEAFF.

The chain has TRBV6-1 and TRBJ2-3; D perhaps matches TRBD2 (7 bases). V was cut by 4 bases and J by 1 base, with 24 bases left in between. The CDR3 consists of 19 residues. CDR1 and CDR2 (germline): MNHNS, SASEGT. CDR3 in DNA: TGTGCCAGCAGTGCCCGAGGGCCCGGTAGGGGGGGCCGCACAGATACGCAGTATTTT. Its protein is CASSARGPGRGGRTDTQYF.

This clone was detected only once. The chain has TRBV10-3 and TRBJ1-2, with TRBD1 identical over 9 bases. The CDR3 is 15 amino acids. V lost 3 bases, J lost 7 bases, and 9 bases stayed unmatched. The germline CDR1 and CDR2 sequences are ENHRY and SYGVKD. The CDR3 DNA reads TGTGCCATCAGTGATCCGGGACAGGGAAGAGGTGGCTACACCTTC. Amino acid sequence: CAISDPGQGRGGYTF.

This clone was recorded once. J is TRBJ2-1 and V is TRBV19, with a tentative D call TRBD1 (5 bases). This CDR3 has 13 residues. V lost 5 bases and J lost 9, with 14 bases in between. From germline, CDR1 is LNHDA and CDR2 SQIVND (reference sequence). This CDR3 reads CASSVAGSSEQFF. The CDR3 coding sequence is TGTGCCAGTAGTGTAGCAGGGTCTAGTGAGCAGTTCTTC.

The V gene is TRBV5-1, the J gene TRBJ2-3; 7 nucleotides match TRBD1. The junction had 3 bases not matched to a gene; V was cut back by 4 bases and J by 1 base. This CDR3 spans 14 amino acids. Per the germline V gene, CDR1 is SGHRS and CDR2 is YFSETQ. DNA for the CDR3: TGCGCCAGCAGCGTCGGACAGGGCACAGATACGCAGTATTTT. It is translated as CASSVGQGTDTQYF.

The chain links TRBV5-4 to TRBJ2-7; the D is unclear. Trimming removed 0 bases at V and 6 bases at J, with 7 bases between. The CDR3 has 12 residues. Germline V gene lookup returns CDR1 SGHNT and CDR2 YYREEE (reference sequence). CDR3 amino acids: CASSLDLGEQYF. The CDR3 DNA reads as TGTGCCAGCAGCTTGGACCTAGGCGAGCAGTACTTC. Complete variable domain (other parts from reference TRBV5-4 and TRBJ2-7): ETGVTQSPTHLIKTRGQQVTLRCSSQSGHNTVSWYQQALGQGPQFIFQYYREEENGRGNFPPRFSGLQFPNYSSELNVNALELDDSALYLCASSLDLGEQYFGPGTRLTVT.

This clone appeared once. V and J are TRBV6-1 and TRBJ2-3; a possible D gene is TRBD2 (5 bases). The CDR3 totals 15 residues. V was pared by 2 bases and J by 4 bases, with 13 bases between. In germline, CDR1 is MNHNS, CDR2 SASEGT. This CDR3 is CASSELGGAPDTQYF. The DNA for the CDR3 is TGTGCCAGCAGTGAACTAGGAGGTGCCCCAGATACGCAGTATTTT.

This clone was seen once. This chain links TRBV7-9 with TRBJ2-6; 10 bases agree with TRBD1. The CDR3 totals 17 residues. CDR1 is SEHNR and CDR2 is FQNEAQ in the germline V gene (reference sequence). V lost 5 bases and J lost 0; bases outside the gene matches: 4. CDR3 residues: CASSRTGGISGANVLTF. For the CDR3, the DNA is TGTGCCAGCAGCCGGACAGGGGGGATCTCTGGGGCCAACGTCCTGACTTTC.

This rearrangement joins TRBV2 to TRBJ1-2, with D hard to call. V shed 4 bases and J shed 2 bases, with 17 bases lying between them. CDR1 is SNHLY and CDR2 is FYNNEI in the germline V gene. The CDR3 loop spans 16 amino acids. CDR3 bases: TGTGCCAGCAGTGTAATCGGTGCGGAACTAAACTATGGCTACACCTTC. It encodes CASSVIGAELNYGYTF.

V is TRBV27 and J is TRBJ1-5; D not resolved. Germline V lookup: CDR1 MNHEY, CDR2 SMNVEV (reference sequence). Trimming removed 0 bases from V and 3 bases from J, with 9 bases in between. CDR3 length: 15 residues. The CDR3 sequence is CASSLSVGTNQPQHF. The CDR3 DNA sequence: TGTGCCAGCAGTTTATCGGTCGGTACCAATCAGCCCCAGCATTTT.

The sample holds one count of this clone. The gene calls are TRBV20-1 and TRBJ2-5; D may be TRBD1 (6 bases). CDR3 size: 11 residues. CDR1 is DFQATT and CDR2 is SNEGSKA in the germline V gene (reference sequence). The CDR3 DNA is TGCAGCGCAGGGGTCTCAGAGACCCAGTACTTC. Translating gives CSAGVSETQYF.

The gene calls are TRBV24-1 and TRBJ2-6, with 9 bases matching TRBD1. The length of the CDR3 is 17 residues. Germline V gene lookup returns CDR1 KGHDR and CDR2 SFDVKD. The V and J ends lost 6 bases and 2 bases, in that order; junction bases with no gene match: 7. CDR3 sequence: CATSWNRGQAGANVLTF. The CDR3 DNA sequence: TGTGCCACCAGTTGGAACAGGGGGCAGGCTGGGGCCAACGTCCTGACTTTC.

The rearrangement joins TRBV19 to TRBJ1-1; TRBD1 matches 7 bases. Germline values: CDR1 LNHDA, CDR2 SQIVND (reference sequence). V shed 9 bases, J shed 0 bases, and the junction held 10 bases outside the gene matches. This CDR3 has 15 residues. The CDR3 DNA reads as TGTGCCAGCCAAAGGACGGGACAGATGAACACTGAAGCTTTCTTT. Translated: CASQRTGQMNTEAFF.

The rearrangement links TRBV5-6 to TRBJ2-3; TRBD2 aligns across 14 bases. CDR3 length: 16 amino acids. Germline CDR1 is SGHDT and CDR2 is YYEEEE. With 4 bases clipped from V and 4 bases from J, the junction kept 5 bases outside the gene matches. The DNA for the CDR3 is TGTGCCAGCAGCATCGGACTAGCGGGGGGCGCAGATACGCAGTATTTT. It codes for CASSIGLAGGADTQYF.

The chain has TRBV19 and TRBJ1-2, with D possibly matching TRBD1 (6 bases). The length of the CDR3 is 15 residues. Per the germline V gene, CDR1 is LNHDA and CDR2 is SQIVND (reference sequence). Trimming removed 2 bases at V and 2 bases at J, with 12 bases between. CDR3 loop: CASSIFLDRNYGYTF. CDR3 coding DNA: TGTGCCAGTAGTATATTCCTAGACAGGAACTATGGCTACACCTTC.

Only one count was recorded for this clone. The chain uses TRBV12-3 or TRBV12-4 and TRBJ2-1; D is perhaps TRBD1 (5 bases). Trimming removed 1 base at V and 9 bases at J, with 7 bases between. This CDR3 is 12 amino acids long. The CDR3 nucleotides are TGTGCCAGCAGTTTAGGGGGCAGTGAGCAGTTCTTC. Translated: CASSLGGSEQFF.

The chain uses TRBV12-5 and TRBJ2-1, with 9 bases identical to TRBD1. CDR3 length: 16 amino acids. Trimming at V came to 4 bases and at J to 4 bases, leaving 8 bases not matched to a gene. Germline V CDR1 and CDR2: LGHNT, FRNRAP. The DNA for the CDR3 is TGTGCTAGTGGTTCGTCCGGGACAGGGACTTACAATGAGCAGTTCTTC. This gives the protein CASGSSGTGTYNEQFF. The full variable domain, in which reference TRBV12-5 and TRBJ2-1 provide the parts outside the CDR3, is DARVTQTPRHKVTEMGQEVTMRCQPILGHNTVFWYRQTMMQGLELLAYFRNRAPLDDSGMPKDRFSAEMPDATLATLKIQPSEPRDSAVYFCASGSSGTGTYNEQFFGPGTRLTVL.

The chain is built from TRBV6-1 and TRBJ1-4; the D gene is possibly TRBD1 (6 bases). The CDR3 loop spans 19 amino acids. V was pared by 3 bases and J by 5 bases, with 25 bases between. Germline assignment: CDR1 MNHNS and CDR2 SASEGT. CDR3 bases: TGTGCCAGCAGTGAGGGGCGGGGGCAAGGTCTATTAGGGAATGAAAAACTGTTTTTT. It specifies CASSEGRGQGLLGNEKLFF.

Here the CDR3 DNA reads TGTGCCAGCATCGGGACAGGGTCGTCCACTGAAGCTTTCTTT. Its translation: CASIGTGSSTEAFF. The rearrangement joins TRBV2 to TRBJ1-1, with 9 nucleotides matching TRBD1. Per germline, CDR1 SNHLY and CDR2 FYNNEI. CDR3 size: 14 residues. After removal of 7 bases from V and 4 bases from J, the junction contained 7 bases not matched to a gene. The full variable domain, completed using reference TRBV2 and TRBJ1-1, is EPEVTQTPSHQVTQMGQEVILRCVPISNHLYFYWYRQILGQKVEFLVSFYNNEISEKSEIFDDQFSVERPDGSNFTLKIRSTKLEDSAMYFCASIGTGSSTEAFFGQGTRLTVV.

The rearrangement joins TRBV5-1 to TRBJ2-2; TRBD1 agrees at 10 bases. CDR3 size: 15 residues. Per the germline V gene, CDR1 is SGHRS and CDR2 is YFSETQ. The ends lost 4 bases at V and 4 bases at J; junction bases unmatched: 4. CDR3 sequence reads: CASSMGQGPTGELFF. CDR3 coding DNA: TGCGCCAGCAGCATGGGACAGGGGCCCACCGGGGAGCTGTTTTTT.